A single T cell receptor (beta chain) is shown here with its context. Thyroid surgery had not been preceded by any treatment in any patient. The data derive from a study of metastatic and nonmetastatic thyroid tumors. Study background: Across peripheral blood and tumor or nodule tissue samples taken from malignant and benign thyroid patients, the repertoires were compared with one another.

CDR1 and CDR2 (germline): MNHNY, SVGAGI (reference sequence). With 2 bases removed from V and 0 bases from J, the gap between germline ends came to 5 bases. The CDR3 covers 14 residues. TCRdb ran MiXCR on the PCR reads. In the table there are under 25,000 clones, roughly 22% of which are singletons. The V gene is TRBV6-6, the J gene TRBJ1-3; D perhaps matches TRBD1 (5 bases). The sample comprised adjacent normal tissue. The clonotype comes from a female donor with papillary thyroid cancer or a benign thyroid nodule (not recorded which). Some clones in this sample may be carry-over from other donors' samples. The CDR3 protein is CASSYGGSGNTIYF. In DNA form, the CDR3 reads TGTGCCAGCAGTTACGGGGGCTCTGGAAACACCATATATTTT.